A selection of T cell receptor beta chains follows, all from one sample in a study of Ad26.COV2.S vaccination and SARS-CoV-2 variants. Method: immunoSEQ multiplex PCR; TCRdb's copy keeps in-frame clones and lacks some. The sample has approximately 280,000 clones; around 87% are singletons. The sequenced sample was peripheral blood, obtained in a trial of Ad26.COV2.S vaccine versus placebo. The receptors derive from a person aged 18-65 years who received the Ad26.COV2.S COVID-19 vaccine or a placebo. Each CDR3 is given with its conserved first and last residue. The order of the fields is V gene, D gene, clone size, J gene, CDR3 DNA, CDR3 protein. D genes are given only for firm matches. Some rows have no size entry. The others give once, few or many, or a class for an expanded clone.

TRBV6-5	TRBD1	.	TRBJ1-3	TGTGCCAGCAGCGACGGAGGGGGCGGTGGAAACACCATATATTTT	CASSDGGGGGNTIYF
TRBV16	.	.	TRBJ2-7	TGTGCCAGCAGCCAATCTCGCGAGCAGTACTTC	CASSQSREQYF
TRBV6-6	TRBD1	.	TRBJ2-2	TGTGCCAGCAGTCGACGGACAGGGGGCTTCACCGGGGAGCTGTTTTTT	CASSRRTGGFTGELFF
TRBV7-3	TRBD2	once	TRBJ2-3	TGTGCCAGCAGCTTAGGGCAGCGGGGGACGAGCACAGATACGCAGTATTTT	CASSLGQRGTSTDTQYF
TRBV5-4	.	.	TRBJ2-1	TGTGCCAGCAGCATGGGACGAGGATCCTACAATGAGCAGTTCTTC	CASSMGRGSYNEQFF
TRBV5-1	.	.	TRBJ2-2	TGCGCCAGCCAACAGGGCGGCGGGGAGCTGTTTTTT	CASQQGGGELFF
TRBV4-1	.	.	TRBJ1-5	TGCGCCAGCAGCCAAAGGGGGTTTAGCAATCAGCCCCAGCATTTT	CASSQRGFSNQPQHF
TRBV20-1	.	.	TRBJ2-1	TGCAGTGCTAGTCGGGACATCAGCTACAATGAGCAGTTCTTC	CSASRDISYNEQFF
TRBV10-2	.	.	TRBJ2-7	TGCGCCAGCAGTGGTATAGCCTACGAGCAGTACTTC	CASSGIAYEQYF
TRBV30	.	.	TRBJ1-1	TGTGCCTGGAGCGCACAGGGTGGAACTGAAGCTTTCTTT	CAWSAQGGTEAFF
TRBV5-1	TRBD1	.	TRBJ2-7	TGCGCCAGCAGCTGGGACAGTGGACCCTACGAGCAGTACTTC	CASSWDSGPYEQYF
TRBV10-3	TRBD1	.	TRBJ2-7	TGTGCCATCTTAAAGGACAGGGGATACGAGCAGTACTTC	CAILKDRGYEQYF
TRBV9	TRBD2	.	TRBJ2-7	TGTGCCAGCAGCGTGGGAACTAGCGTGTCCTACGAGCAGTACTTC	CASSVGTSVSYEQYF
TRBV14	TRBD1	.	TRBJ2-5	TGTGCCAGCAGCCAGGACAGGGGGGGTCAAGAGACCCAGTACTTC	CASSQDRGGQETQYF
TRBV7-2	.	.	TRBJ2-7	TGTGCCAGCAGCTTAGCCGGGACGGGGAACTCCTACGAGCAGTACTTC	CASSLAGTGNSYEQYF
TRBV3-1/TRBV3-2	.	.	TRBJ1-2	TGTGCCAGCAGCCCGACAGCGGCTGACTATGGCTACACCTTC	CASSPTAADYGYTF
TRBV7-9	.	.	TRBJ2-7	TGTGCCAGCAGCTTATCTTTCGGGTACGAGCAGTACTTC	CASSLSFGYEQYF
TRBV5-1	TRBD1	.	TRBJ2-7	TGCGCCAGCAGATTAACCCCGGGACAGGGATCCTACGAGCAGTACTTC	CASRLTPGQGSYEQYF
TRBV12-3/TRBV12-4	TRBD1	.	TRBJ2-2	TGTGCCAGCAGTCGAGGACAGGGAGGGCTGTTTTTT	CASSRGQGGLFF
TRBV2	.	.	TRBJ1-6	TGTGCCACCAGACACTCCGGGGGGACTTCACCCCTCCACTTT	CATRHSGGTSPLHF
TRBV29-1	.	.	TRBJ1-3	TGCAGCGTTGAAGAAGGGGCTGGAAACACCATATATTTT	CSVEEGAGNTIYF
TRBV7-3	.	.	TRBJ1-2	TGTGCCAGCAGCTTAGCCCAGGACAGTGGCTACACCTTC	CASSLAQDSGYTF
TRBV1	.	.	TRBJ1-3	TGCACCAGCAGCCAAGATAGGCAGGAGGGGAGAAACACCATATATTTT	CTSSQDRQEGRNTIYF
TRBV6-5	.	.	TRBJ2-3	TGTGCCGCACTCCGTCAGGGGAACACAGATACGCAGTATTTT	CAALRQGNTDTQYF
TRBV12-5	.	.	TRBJ2-1	TGTGCTAGTGGTTATAACACGGGGCAGTTCTTC	CASGYNTGQFF
TRBV10-3	.	.	TRBJ1-2	TGTGCCATCAGTACAGGCTCTAACTATGGCTACACCTTC	CAISTGSNYGYTF
TRBV5-1	TRBD2	.	TRBJ2-1	TGCGCCAGCAGCTTGGGACTAGCGAGGAATGAGCAGTTCTTC	CASSLGLARNEQFF
TRBV5-1	.	.	TRBJ1-4	TGCGCCAGCAGATTGGGTAGTAGTAATGAAAAACTGTTTTTT	CASRLGSSNEKLFF
TRBV12-3/TRBV12-4	.	.	TRBJ2-3	TGTGCCAGCAGTTTAGGGGTCCGAGATACGCAGTATTTT	CASSLGVRDTQYF
TRBV19	.	.	TRBJ2-1	TGTGCCCTCCACGCCCCATTAGTGCTAGCCCCCTTCTACAATGAGCAGTTCTTC	CALHAPLVLAPFYNEQFF
TRBV6-5	TRBD1	.	TRBJ1-1	TGTGCCAGCTCTAGACAGGGGGTTGGCACTGAAGCTTTCTTT	CASSRQGVGTEAFF
TRBV6-2/TRBV6-3	TRBD1	.	TRBJ1-6	TGTGCCAGCAGTCGGACAGGAGCCGCGAGCTCCTATAATTCACCCCTCCACTTT	CASSRTGAASSYNSPLHF
TRBV12-3/TRBV12-4	.	.	TRBJ1-1	TGTGCCAGCAGTGGATTTGGACAAGAAGCTTTCTTT	CASSGFGQEAFF
TRBV6-1	.	.	TRBJ1-3	TGTGCCAGCAGTGCAGGGTCCCTCATCCTCTCTGGAAACACCATATATTTT	CASSAGSLILSGNTIYF
TRBV19	.	.	TRBJ1-6	TGTGCCAGTAGTGCCAGGGTCGGGTCCTATAATTCACCCCTCCACTTT	CASSARVGSYNSPLHF
TRBV7-3	.	.	TRBJ1-2	TGTGCCAGCAGTATCGGGATCCATGGGGGCTACACCTTC	CASSIGIHGGYTF
TRBV7-8	TRBD1	few	TRBJ2-1	TGTGCCAGCAGCCGGTTTGTCGGGACAGACAATGAGCAGTTCTTC	CASSRFVGTDNEQFF
TRBV6-6	.	.	TRBJ2-5	TGTGCCAGCAGTTACGCGGCCCTGCGGGAGACCCAGTACTTC	CASSYAALRETQYF
TRBV7-8	TRBD2	.	TRBJ2-1	TGTGCCAGCAGCGGACTAGTTTATCTCGCCAATGAGCAGTTCTTC	CASSGLVYLANEQFF
TRBV19	TRBD2	few	TRBJ2-1	TGTGCCAGTAGACGACTAGCGGGAGGGTCTTACAATGAGCAGTTCTTC	CASRRLAGGSYNEQFF
TRBV5-4	TRBD1	.	TRBJ1-1	TGTGCCAGCAGCCGACAGGGTCGGACTGAAGCTTTCTTT	CASSRQGRTEAFF
TRBV10-3	.	.	TRBJ1-3	TGTGCCATCAGTGAGGTCGTATCCCTCTCCTCTGGAAACACCATATATTTT	CAISEVVSLSSGNTIYF
TRBV6-5	.	.	TRBJ1-2	TGTGCCAGCAGGGGTTTTGTGGCCCTGGGGGGTGGCTACACCTTC	CASRGFVALGGGYTF
TRBV7-2	TRBD2	.	TRBJ2-1	TGTGCCAGCAGCTTACGAGCGGGAGACCCTAATGAGCAGTTCTTC	CASSLRAGDPNEQFF
TRBV4-1	.	few	TRBJ1-1	TGCGCCAGCAGCCAAGAGAGGGGCGGGGGCACTGAAGCTTTCTTT	CASSQERGGGTEAFF
TRBV7-2	.	.	TRBJ2-3	TGTGCCAGCAGCGGGGTAGGGAGGGATACGCAGTATTTT	CASSGVGRDTQYF
TRBV7-3	.	.	TRBJ1-1	TGTGCCAGCAGCCCCCCGGGGGGCACTGAAGCTTTCTTT	CASSPPGGTEAFF
TRBV12-3/TRBV12-4	.	once	TRBJ1-1	TGTGCCAGCACCCAGACAGAGAACACTGAAGCTTTCTTT	CASTQTENTEAFF
TRBV29-1	.	.	TRBJ2-1	TGCAGCGTTGTTGGTGGTCCTAACTCCTACAATGAGCAGTTCTTC	CSVVGGPNSYNEQFF
TRBV18	.	.	TRBJ1-2	TGTGCCAGCTCACCAAGCGGGTTGAACTATGGCTACACCTTC	CASSPSGLNYGYTF
TRBV10-3	.	.	TRBJ1-4	TGTGCCATCAGTGATGGGACAACTAATGAAAAACTGTTTTTT	CAISDGTTNEKLFF
TRBV27	.	once	TRBJ1-1	TGTGCCAGCACCACTTACACAGGAGCAATAACTGAAGCTTTCTTT	CASTTYTGAITEAFF
TRBV5-6	TRBD1	.	TRBJ1-2	TGTGCCAGCAGCTCCGGGACAGGGCAGGGCTACACCTTC	CASSSGTGQGYTF
TRBV11-3	.	.	TRBJ2-7	TGTGCCAGCTCAACCGGTCCGGGGGCCTACGAGCAGTACTTC	CASSTGPGAYEQYF
TRBV7-9	TRBD1	.	TRBJ2-3	TGTGCCAGCAGCCCAAGAGGGACAGGCGAAAGCACAGATACGCAGTATTTT	CASSPRGTGESTDTQYF
TRBV5-5	.	.	TRBJ1-1	TGTGCCAGTAGCCAACAGGAGAACACTGAAGCTTTCTTT	CASSQQENTEAFF
TRBV12-5	.	.	TRBJ2-7	TGTGCTAGTTCGGCTTCGGGGGTGGAGGTGCAGTACTTC	CASSASGVEVQYF
TRBV7-8	TRBD2	.	TRBJ2-7	TGTGCCAGCAGCACCCGGACTAGCGGGAGTCGGTACGAGCAGTACTTC	CASSTRTSGSRYEQYF